The sequence of this T cell receptor (beta chain) was determined in a study of shared clonotypes between healthy human individuals. The V and J ends lost 8 bases and 6 bases, in that order; junction bases with no gene match: 10. Germline values: CDR1 MDHEN, CDR2 SYDVKM. This CDR3 contains 15 residues. Genomic DNA per cell subset filled all wells of several immunoSEQ plates. On sorted subsets, replicate PCRs used 200 ng DNA, or tens of thousands of T cell genomes. The protocol was immunoSEQ multiplex PCR, while the TCRdb copy is restricted to in-frame clones and leaves out a portion. The sample holds 1 million to 1.2 million clones, roughly 80% seen once. Study-wide results and limits: Enrolling few donors narrowed the genetic and exposure-history diversity that was represented.

To note about this clone: The target antigen is unknown.

The receptor comes from a young man in good health. Some clones in this sample may be carry-over from other donors' samples. The J gene is TRBJ2-6, the V gene TRBV28; TRBD1 agrees at 7 bases. Input material: memory CD4+ T cells from PBMCs. Regarding subset: CD45RA-negative fraction. The DNA of the CDR3 is TGTGCCAGCGTGGACAGGAAGCCTTTGGCCAACGTCCTGACTTTC. Its protein is CASVDRKPLANVLTF.